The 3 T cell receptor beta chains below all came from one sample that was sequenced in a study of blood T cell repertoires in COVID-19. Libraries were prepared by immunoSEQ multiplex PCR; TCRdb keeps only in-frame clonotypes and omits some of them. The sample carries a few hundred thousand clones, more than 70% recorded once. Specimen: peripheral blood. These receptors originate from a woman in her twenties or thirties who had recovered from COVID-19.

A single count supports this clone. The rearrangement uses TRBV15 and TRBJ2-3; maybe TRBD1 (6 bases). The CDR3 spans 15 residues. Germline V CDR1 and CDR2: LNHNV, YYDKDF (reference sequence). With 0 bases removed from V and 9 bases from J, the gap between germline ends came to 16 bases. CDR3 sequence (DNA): TGTGCCACCAGCAGAGATCTGGGGGCGGGTTCCACGCAGTATTTT. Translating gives CATSRDLGAGSTQYF.

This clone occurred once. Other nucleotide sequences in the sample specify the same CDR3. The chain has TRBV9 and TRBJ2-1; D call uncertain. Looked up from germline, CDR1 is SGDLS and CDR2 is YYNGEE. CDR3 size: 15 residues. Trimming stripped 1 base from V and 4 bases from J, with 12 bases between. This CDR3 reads CASSVTSDFYNEQFF. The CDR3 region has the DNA TGTGCCAGCAGCGTAACCAGCGATTTTTACAATGAGCAGTTCTTC.

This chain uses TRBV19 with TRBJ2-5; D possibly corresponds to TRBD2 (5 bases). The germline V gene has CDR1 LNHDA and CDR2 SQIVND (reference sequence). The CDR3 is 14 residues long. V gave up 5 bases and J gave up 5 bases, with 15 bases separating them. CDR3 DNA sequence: TGTGCCAGTAGTTCCGGACGGCGCGGGGAGACCCAGTACTTC. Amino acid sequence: CASSSGRRGETQYF.